This T cell receptor (beta chain) was found in a study of T cells in localized non-small cell lung cancer. General study results and limits: Maximal T cell clonality occurred in uninvolved adjacent lung, with tumor ranking below it.

TCRdb keeps only in-frame clones here, not all; method: immunoSEQ multiplex PCR. The sample shows tens of thousands of clones, 80% to 90% of them seen only once. Concerning this clone: Its target is not known.

This CDR3 spans 17 amino acids. The V end was cut by 3 bases, the J end by 0 bases, with 18 bases between. Germline V CDR1 and CDR2: SGHRS, YFSETQ. The origin of this receptor is an older male donor with stage III squamous cell lung carcinoma. The genes are TRBV5-1 and TRBJ1-1, with D possibly being TRBD1 (6 bases). This specimen consisted of peripheral blood, obtained before any cancer treatment. CDR3: CASSSIQAQGMNTEAFF. CDR3 nucleotides: TGCGCCAGCAGCTCGATCCAGGCACAGGGTATGAACACTGAAGCTTTCTTT.